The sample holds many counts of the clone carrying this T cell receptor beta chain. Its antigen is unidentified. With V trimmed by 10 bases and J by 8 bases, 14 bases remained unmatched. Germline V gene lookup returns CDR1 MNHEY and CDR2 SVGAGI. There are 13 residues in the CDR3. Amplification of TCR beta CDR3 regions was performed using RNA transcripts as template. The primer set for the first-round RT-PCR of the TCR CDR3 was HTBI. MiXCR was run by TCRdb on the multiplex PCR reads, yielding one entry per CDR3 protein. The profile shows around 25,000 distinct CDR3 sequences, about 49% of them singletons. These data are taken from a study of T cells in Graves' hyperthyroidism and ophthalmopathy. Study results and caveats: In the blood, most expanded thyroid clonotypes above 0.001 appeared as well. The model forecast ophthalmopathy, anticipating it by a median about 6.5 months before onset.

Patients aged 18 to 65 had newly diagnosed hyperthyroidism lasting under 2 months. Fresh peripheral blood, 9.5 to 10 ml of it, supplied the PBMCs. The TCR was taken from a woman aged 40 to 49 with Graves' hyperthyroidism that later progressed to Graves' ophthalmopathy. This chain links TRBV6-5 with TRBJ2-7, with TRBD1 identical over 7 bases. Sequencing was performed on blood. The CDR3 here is CATIGGRVGKQYF. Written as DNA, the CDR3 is TGTGCCACCATAGGGGGCAGGGTCGGTAAGCAGTACTTC.